A single sample gave rise to the 26 T cell receptor beta chains below, sequenced in a study of CD8+ T cells in alopecia areata. Reverse transcription of extracted RNA yielded cDNA, which provided the sequencing template. The assay was immunoSEQ multiplex PCR, and TCRdb's table has in-frame clones only and misses some. The repertoire has some 200,000 clones, about 56% of them found once; the top ten carry roughly 5%. Sequencing was performed on CD8+ T cells sorted from blood. Every receptor here comes from a human donor in good health.

The chain carries TRBV28 and TRBJ1-5; 7 bases agree with TRBD1. CDR3 length equals 15 residues. Trimming at V came to 7 bases and at J to 5 bases, leaving 11 bases not matched to a gene. The germline V gene has CDR1 MDHEN and CDR2 SYDVKM. The CDR3 reads CASIAGGQGYQPQHF. The CDR3 DNA reads as TGTGCCAGCATTGCAGGGGGGCAGGGGTATCAGCCCCAGCATTTT.

J is TRBJ2-7 and V is TRBV2; TRBD1 matches at 7 bases. Per the germline V gene, CDR1 is SNHLY and CDR2 is FYNNEI. V gave up 7 bases and J gave up 5 bases; unmatched junction bases: 8. The CDR3 consists of 13 residues. The CDR3: CASNPTGPHEQYF. The CDR3 DNA sequence: TGTGCCAGCAACCCGACAGGGCCCCACGAGCAGTACTTC.

This clone was seen a few times. J is TRBJ2-5 and V is TRBV11-2, with TRBD2 matching 14 bases. Looked up from germline, CDR1 is SGHAT and CDR2 is FQNNGV. The J segment lost 2 bases and the V segment lost 0 bases, leaving 8 bases of the junction unmatched. CDR3 length: 19 residues. CDR3 coding DNA: TGTGCCAGCAGCTTAGATTGGACTAGCGGGGGGATCGCTCAAGAGACCCAGTACTTC. This encodes CASSLDWTSGGIAQETQYF.

The chain employs TRBV4-1 and TRBJ1-1; D possibly corresponds to TRBD1 (5 bases). In germline, CDR1 is MGHRA, CDR2 YSYEKL. This CDR3 has 15 amino acids. V dropped 0 bases and J dropped 4 bases, with 12 bases sitting between them. The CDR3 is CASSQEPGLSTEAFF. The DNA of the CDR3 is TGCGCCAGCAGCCAAGAACCAGGGTTGAGCACTGAAGCTTTCTTT.

The V gene is TRBV5-4, the J gene TRBJ2-1, with TRBD1 matching over 10 bases. The CDR3 is 14 residues long. Germline CDR1 SGHNT, CDR2 YYREEE (reference sequence). The ends lost 4 bases at V and 7 bases at J; junction bases unmatched: 5. This chain's CDR3 is CASSDRGPNNEQFF. CDR3 DNA: TGTGCCAGCAGCGACAGGGGGCCGAATAATGAGCAGTTCTTC.

This chain links TRBV7-2 with TRBJ2-5, with D perhaps TRBD2 (7 bases). The CDR3 length is 15 residues. V gave up 1 base and J gave up 1 base, with 10 bases separating them. The germline gives CDR1 SGHTA, CDR2 FQGNSA. The CDR3 DNA reads as TGTGCCAGCAGCTTAGGCGGGGGCCTCCAAGAGACCCAGTACTTC. Residues: CASSLGGGLQETQYF.

There are a few counts of this clone. The J gene is TRBJ2-5, the V gene TRBV29-1; D is possibly TRBD1 or TRBD2 (5 bases each). This CDR3 is built from 11 residues. The germline V gene encodes CDR1 SQVTM and CDR2 ANQGSEA. The V end lost 5 bases, the J end lost 3 bases, and 7 bases lay between the germline ends. CDR3 loop: CSVRGEETQYF. The CDR3 DNA reads TGCAGCGTTAGGGGAGAAGAGACCCAGTACTTC.

The chain recombines TRBV13 with TRBJ1-5; no firm D call. Germline CDR1 PRHDT, CDR2 FYEKMQ (reference sequence). There are 14 residues in the CDR3. The V end was cut by 6 bases, the J end by 1 base, with 10 bases between. Written as DNA, the CDR3 is TGTGCCAGCAGTTCGGGGTCCAGCAATCAGCCCCAGCATTTT. It translates to CASSSGSSNQPQHF.

The V call is TRBV27, the J call TRBJ2-3; D is uncertain. Between the trimmed V and J ends, which lost 7 bases and 2 bases, there was a span of 10 bases. This CDR3 has 13 amino acids. Germline V gives CDR1 MNHEY, CDR2 SMNVEV (reference sequence). The CDR3 DNA follows: TGTGCCAGCAAGGGTCCAGTCACAGATACGCAGTATTTT. Residues: CASKGPVTDTQYF.

This chain joins TRBV7-9 and TRBJ2-5; D may be TRBD2 (5 bases). CDR1 is SEHNR, CDR2 FQNEAQ, per germline (reference sequence). The CDR3 is 13 amino acids. Trimming took off 8 bases at V and 4 bases at J, with 14 bases between the two ends. CDR3 DNA: TGTGCCAGCCAAGAGGTGGGGAGAGAGACCCAGTACTTC. Protein sequence: CASQEVGRETQYF.

The rearrangement uses TRBV15 and TRBJ2-7; unclear D gene. From germline, CDR1 is LNHNV and CDR2 YYDKDF (reference sequence). The CDR3 extends over 14 amino acids. Trimming shortened V by 5 bases and J by 7 bases, and 18 bases separated the two germline ends. CDR3 sequence reads: CATSPRQDTGEQYF. In DNA, the CDR3 is TGTGCCACCAGCCCTAGACAAGACACTGGGGAGCAGTACTTC.

J is TRBJ2-3 and V is TRBV5-4; 11 nucleotides align to TRBD1. CDR3 size: 16 residues. V gave up 4 bases and J gave up 4 bases; unmatched junction bases: 8. Per germline, CDR1 SGHNT and CDR2 YYREEE (reference sequence). This CDR3 reads CASSHTGTGGSDTQYF. The CDR3 nucleotides are TGTGCCAGCAGCCATACCGGGACAGGGGGATCAGATACGCAGTATTTT.

J is TRBJ1-5 and V is TRBV6-5; D is possibly TRBD1 (6 bases). The CDR3 runs 15 residues. Germline loops: CDR1 MNHEY, CDR2 SVGAGI. Trimming shortened V by 0 bases and J by 3 bases, and 9 bases separated the two germline ends. CDR3 in amino acids: CASSYSMGANQPQHF. The CDR3 DNA is TGTGCCAGCAGTTACTCGATGGGGGCCAATCAGCCCCAGCATTTT.

The rearrangement uses TRBV25-1 and TRBJ2-1; TRBD2 matches 8 bases. Looked up from germline, CDR1 is MGHDK and CDR2 is SYGVNS. This CDR3 has 17 amino acids. V shed 3 bases and J 8 bases; nucleotides not matched to a gene: 15. CDR3 DNA sequence: TGTGCCAGCAGTGACCCAACAAGCGGGGGCCCGGCCTATGAGCAGTTCTTC. As protein: CASSDPTSGGPAYEQFF.

The chain combines TRBV25-1 with TRBJ2-6; the D gene could be TRBD1 or TRBD2 (5 bases each). From germline, CDR1 is MGHDK and CDR2 SYGVNS. CDR3 size: 17 residues. Trimming removed 3 bases from V and 0 bases from J, with 12 bases in between. DNA of the CDR3: TGTGCCAGCAGTGACGAGGGGCCAGCCTCTGGGGCCAACGTCCTGACTTTC. This encodes CASSDEGPASGANVLTF.

The chain is built from TRBV11-2 and TRBJ1-6; 8 nucleotides match TRBD1. This CDR3 is 18 amino acids long. Per germline, CDR1 SGHAT and CDR2 FQNNGV. The J segment lost 10 bases and the V segment lost 5 bases, leaving 19 bases of the junction unmatched. This CDR3 reads CASSLYGGTGKIQSPLHF. The CDR3, as DNA: TGTGCCAGCAGCCTTTATGGGGGGACAGGAAAGATCCAATCACCCCTCCACTTT.

This chain connects TRBV7-9 to TRBJ2-5; tentative D call: TRBD1 (5 bases). CDR3 length equals 15 residues. Germline CDR1 reads SEHNR; CDR2 reads FQNEAQ (reference sequence). Trimming took off 3 bases at V and 4 bases at J, with 15 bases between the two ends. The CDR3 DNA sequence: TGTGCCAGCAGCTTGTATTCAGGGTCAGGAGAGACCCAGTACTTC. This codes for CASSLYSGSGETQYF.

The gene calls are TRBV29-1 and TRBJ2-5; D remains ambiguous. The length of the CDR3 is 10 residues. The germline V gene encodes CDR1 SQVTM and CDR2 ANQGSEA. The V end was cut by 6 bases, the J end by 5 bases, with 7 bases between. CDR3 coding DNA: TGCAGCGTCCCGGGTGAGACCCAGTACTTC. Amino acid sequence: CSVPGETQYF.

The chain links TRBV6-6 to TRBJ2-7; D tentatively fits TRBD1 or TRBD2 (5 bases each). V gave up 6 bases and J gave up 3 bases, with 12 bases separating them. CDR1 is MNHNY, CDR2 SVGAGI, per germline (reference sequence). This CDR3 has 13 residues. The DNA of the CDR3 is TGTGCCAGCAGCTCCGGGACCGACTACGAGCAGTACTTC. As protein: CASSSGTDYEQYF.

This clone was found once. V usage is TRBV6-5 and J usage is TRBJ1-4; D gene uncertain. Germline V gives CDR1 MNHEY, CDR2 SVGAGI. V dropped 5 bases and J dropped 4 bases, with 11 bases sitting between them. The CDR3 is 14 amino acids. This chain's CDR3 is CASSPDGYNEKLFF. The CDR3 DNA follows: TGTGCCAGCAGTCCGGACGGATATAATGAAAAACTGTTTTTT.

This clone was counted only a few times. V and J are TRBV2 and TRBJ2-6; D is possibly TRBD2 (5 bases). With 3 bases removed from V and 0 bases from J, the gap between germline ends came to 15 bases. From germline, CDR1 is SNHLY and CDR2 FYNNEI. The CDR3 runs to 18 residues. The CDR3 reads CASSESPSWGSGANVLTF. CDR3 coding DNA: TGTGCCAGCAGTGAGAGCCCTAGCTGGGGCTCTGGGGCCAACGTCCTGACTTTC.

This clone was found many times. The chain combines TRBV7-9 with TRBJ2-1; D is perhaps TRBD1 (5 bases). The ends were cut back, 1 base at V and 6 bases at J, with 7 bases in the middle. This CDR3 comprises 13 residues. The germline gives CDR1 SEHNR, CDR2 FQNEAQ (reference sequence). The CDR3 spells CASSLGGRNEQFF. CDR3 nucleotides: TGTGCCAGCAGCTTAGGGGGCCGCAATGAGCAGTTCTTC.

The chain is built from TRBV6-1 and TRBJ1-2; 10 bases align to TRBD1. Germline V gene lookup returns CDR1 MNHNS and CDR2 SASEGT. This CDR3 contains 14 residues. With V trimmed by 7 bases and J by 3 bases, 5 bases remained unmatched. The CDR3 here is CASKRQGAYYGYTF. CDR3 nucleotide sequence: TGTGCCAGCAAAAGACAGGGGGCCTACTATGGCTACACCTTC.

This chain connects TRBV5-1 to TRBJ2-5; D remains unclear. This CDR3 is 16 amino acids long. V shed 0 bases and J shed 5 bases, with 17 bases lying between them. The germline V gene has CDR1 SGHRS and CDR2 YFSETQ. The CDR3 loop is CASSLEGTEHRETQYF. In DNA, the CDR3 is TGCGCCAGCAGCTTGGAGGGTACGGAACATCGGGAGACCCAGTACTTC.

The chain recombines TRBV15 with TRBJ1-1; no clear D gene. The CDR3 runs to 13 residues. V dropped 0 bases and J dropped 6 bases, with 8 bases sitting between them. CDR1 is LNHNV and CDR2 is YYDKDF in the germline V gene (reference sequence). The DNA of the CDR3 is TGTGCCACCAGCAGAGATTCAACACCTGAAGCTTTCTTT. The encoded protein is CATSRDSTPEAFF.

V is TRBV6-5 and J is TRBJ2-5; TRBD1 aligns across 8 bases. The V and J ends lost 4 bases and 4 bases, in that order; junction bases with no gene match: 8. The CDR3 is made up of 15 amino acids. Germline assignment: CDR1 MNHEY and CDR2 SVGAGI. CDR3 residues: CASSSTGGSRETQYF. The CDR3 DNA reads as TGTGCCAGCAGTTCCACAGGGGGATCGCGAGAGACCCAGTACTTC.